This T cell receptor beta chain was obtained from a study of control samples from healthy donors and cancer patients. CDR1 is LGHNA, CDR2 YNFKEQ, per germline. Trimming removed 4 bases from V and 2 bases from J, with 9 bases in between. The CDR3 consists of 13 residues. The table came from immunoSEQ multiplex PCR; TCRdb's copy has only in-frame clones and leaves some out. The sample has 150,000 to 200,000 clones; 90% to 95% are singletons. The sample was blood. The TCR sequence derives from a woman aged 18-30 years in good health. The chain combines TRBV4-2 with TRBJ2-7, with D unclear. The CDR3, as DNA: TGTGCCAGCAGCCGAGACCCAACCTACGAGCAGTACTTC. This translates into CASSRDPTYEQYF.